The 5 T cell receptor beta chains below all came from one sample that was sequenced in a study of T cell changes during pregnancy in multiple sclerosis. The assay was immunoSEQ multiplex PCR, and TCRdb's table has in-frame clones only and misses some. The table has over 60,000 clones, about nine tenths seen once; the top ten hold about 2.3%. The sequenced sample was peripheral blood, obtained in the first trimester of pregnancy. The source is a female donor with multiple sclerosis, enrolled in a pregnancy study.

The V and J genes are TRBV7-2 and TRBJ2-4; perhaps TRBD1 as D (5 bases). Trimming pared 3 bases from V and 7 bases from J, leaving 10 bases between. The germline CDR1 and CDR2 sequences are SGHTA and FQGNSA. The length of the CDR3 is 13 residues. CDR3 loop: CASSFGATNIQYF. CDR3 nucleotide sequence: TGTGCCAGCAGCTTTGGGGCGACCAACATTCAGTACTTC.

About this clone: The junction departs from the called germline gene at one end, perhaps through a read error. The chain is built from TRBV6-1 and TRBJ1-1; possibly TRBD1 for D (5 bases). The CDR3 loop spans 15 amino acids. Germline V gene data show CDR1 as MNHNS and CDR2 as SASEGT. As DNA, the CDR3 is TGTGCCAGCAGTGAATTTTCGACAGCGAACAGTGAAGCTTTCTTT. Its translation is CASSEFSTANSEAFF.

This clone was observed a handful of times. The chain's CDR3 is CAWSVGTLSNQPQHF. CDR3 sequence (DNA): TGTGCCTGGAGTGTGGGGACACTTAGCAATCAGCCCCAGCATTTT. V and J are TRBV30 and TRBJ1-5; the D gene is possibly TRBD1 (6 bases). Germline CDR1 is GTSNPN and CDR2 is SVGIG (reference sequence). Trimming cost V 0 bases and J 0 bases, with 9 bases left between them. This CDR3 region has 15 residues. The variable domain in full, completed from reference TRBV30 and TRBJ1-5, reads SQTIHQWPATLVQPVGSPLSLECTVEGTSNPNLYWYRQAAGRGLQLLFYSVGIGQISSEVPQNLSASRPQDRQFILSSKKLLLSDSGFYLCAWSVGTLSNQPQHFGDGTRLSIL.

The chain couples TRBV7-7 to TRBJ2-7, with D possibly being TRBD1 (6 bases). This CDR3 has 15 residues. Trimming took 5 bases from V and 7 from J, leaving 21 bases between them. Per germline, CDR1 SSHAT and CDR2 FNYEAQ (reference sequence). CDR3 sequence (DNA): TGTGCCAGCAGCCGAACTCTTTCTCCAGGGGAAGAGCAGTACTTC. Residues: CASSRTLSPGEEQYF.

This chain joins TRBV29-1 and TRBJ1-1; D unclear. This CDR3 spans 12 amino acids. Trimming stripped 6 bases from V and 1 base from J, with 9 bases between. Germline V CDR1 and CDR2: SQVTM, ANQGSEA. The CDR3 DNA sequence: TGCAGCGTCAAGGGAGGGAACACTGAAGCTTTCTTT. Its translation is CSVKGGNTEAFF.